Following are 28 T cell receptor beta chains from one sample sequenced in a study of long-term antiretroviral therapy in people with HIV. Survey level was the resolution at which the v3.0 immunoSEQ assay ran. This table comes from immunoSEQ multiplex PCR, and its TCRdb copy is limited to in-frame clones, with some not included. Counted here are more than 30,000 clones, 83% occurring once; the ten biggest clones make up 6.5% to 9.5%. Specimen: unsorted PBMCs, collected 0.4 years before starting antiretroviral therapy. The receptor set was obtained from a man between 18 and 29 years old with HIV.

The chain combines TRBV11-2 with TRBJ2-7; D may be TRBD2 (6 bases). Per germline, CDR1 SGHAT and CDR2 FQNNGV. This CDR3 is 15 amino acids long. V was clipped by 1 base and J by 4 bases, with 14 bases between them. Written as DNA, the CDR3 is TGTGCCAGCAGCTTAGCGCGGGGTCCCATTTACGAGCAGTACTTC. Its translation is CASSLARGPIYEQYF.

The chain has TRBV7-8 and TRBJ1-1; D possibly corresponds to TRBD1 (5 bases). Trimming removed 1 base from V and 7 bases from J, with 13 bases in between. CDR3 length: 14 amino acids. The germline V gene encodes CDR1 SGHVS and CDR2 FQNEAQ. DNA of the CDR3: TGTGCCAGCAGCTTAGTCGGGGGAGTTAGTGAAGCTTTCTTT. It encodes CASSLVGGVSEAFF.

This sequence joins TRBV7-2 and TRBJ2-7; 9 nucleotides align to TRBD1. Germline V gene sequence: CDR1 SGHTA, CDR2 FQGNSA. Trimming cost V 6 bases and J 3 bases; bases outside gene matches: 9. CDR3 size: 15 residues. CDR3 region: CASSYRTGQGYEQYF. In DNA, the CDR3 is TGTGCCAGCAGTTATAGAACGGGACAGGGCTACGAGCAGTACTTC.

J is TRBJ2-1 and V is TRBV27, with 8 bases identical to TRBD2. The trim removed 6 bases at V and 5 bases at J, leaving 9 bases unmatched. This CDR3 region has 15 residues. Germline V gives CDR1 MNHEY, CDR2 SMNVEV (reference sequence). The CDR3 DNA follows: TGTGCCAGCAGCCCAACCGCGGGAGGCCACAATGAGCAGTTCTTC. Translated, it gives CASSPTAGGHNEQFF.

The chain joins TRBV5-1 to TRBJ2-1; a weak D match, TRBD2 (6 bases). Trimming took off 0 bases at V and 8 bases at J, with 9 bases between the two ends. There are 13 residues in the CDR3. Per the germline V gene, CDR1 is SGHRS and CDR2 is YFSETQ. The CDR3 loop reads CASSLGSGYEQFF. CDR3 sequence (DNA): TGCGCCAGCAGCTTGGGTAGCGGTTATGAGCAGTTCTTC.

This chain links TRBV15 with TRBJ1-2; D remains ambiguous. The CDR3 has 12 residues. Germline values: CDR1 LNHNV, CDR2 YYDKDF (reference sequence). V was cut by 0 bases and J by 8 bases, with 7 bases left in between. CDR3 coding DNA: TGTGCCACCAGCAGAGATGGAAGGGGCTACACCTTC. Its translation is CATSRDGRGYTF. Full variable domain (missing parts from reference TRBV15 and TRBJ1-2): DAMVIQNPRYQVTQFGKPVTLSCSQTLNHNVMYWYQQKSSQAPKLLFHYYDKDFNNEADTPDNFQSRRPNTSFCFLDIRSPGLGDTAMYLCATSRDGRGYTFGSGTRLTVV.

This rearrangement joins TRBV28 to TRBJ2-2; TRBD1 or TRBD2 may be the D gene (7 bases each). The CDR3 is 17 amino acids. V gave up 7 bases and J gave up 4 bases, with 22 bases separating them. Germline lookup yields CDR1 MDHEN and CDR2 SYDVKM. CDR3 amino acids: CASTSGGAGRGTGELFF. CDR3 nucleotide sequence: TGTGCCAGCACCTCAGGGGGGGCAGGGCGCGGCACCGGGGAGCTGTTTTTT.

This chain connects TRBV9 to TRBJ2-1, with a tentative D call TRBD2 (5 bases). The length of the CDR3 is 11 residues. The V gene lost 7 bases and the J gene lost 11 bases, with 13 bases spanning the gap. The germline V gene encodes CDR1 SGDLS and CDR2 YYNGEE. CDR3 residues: CASGTGSKQFF. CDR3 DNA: TGTGCCAGCGGAACGGGGTCGAAGCAGTTCTTC.

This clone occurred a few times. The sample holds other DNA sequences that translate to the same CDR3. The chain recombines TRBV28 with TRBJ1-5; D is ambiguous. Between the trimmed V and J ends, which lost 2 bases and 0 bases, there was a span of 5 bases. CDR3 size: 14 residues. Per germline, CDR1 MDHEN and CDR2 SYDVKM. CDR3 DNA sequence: TGTGCCAGCAGTTTACCCTCTAGCAATCAGCCCCAGCATTTT. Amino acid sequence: CASSLPSSNQPQHF. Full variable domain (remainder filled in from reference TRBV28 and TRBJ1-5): DVKVTQSSRYLVKRTGEKVFLECVQDMDHENMFWYRQDPGLGLRLIYFSYDVKMKEKGDIPEGYSVSREKKERFSLILESASTNQTSMYLCASSLPSSNQPQHFGDGTRLSIL.

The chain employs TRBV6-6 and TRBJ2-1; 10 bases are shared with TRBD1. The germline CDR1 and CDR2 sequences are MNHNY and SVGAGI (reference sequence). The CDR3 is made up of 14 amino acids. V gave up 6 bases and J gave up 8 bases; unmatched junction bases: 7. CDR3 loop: CASSQRDRGYEQFF. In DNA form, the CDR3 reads TGTGCCAGCAGCCAAAGGGACAGGGGTTATGAGCAGTTCTTC.

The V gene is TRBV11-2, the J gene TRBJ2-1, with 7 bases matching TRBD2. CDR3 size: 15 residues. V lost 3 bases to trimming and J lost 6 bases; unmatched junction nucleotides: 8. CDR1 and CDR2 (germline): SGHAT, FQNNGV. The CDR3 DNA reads TGTGCCAGCAGCTTCAACAGCGGGGTTGGCAATGAGCAGTTCTTC. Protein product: CASSFNSGVGNEQFF.

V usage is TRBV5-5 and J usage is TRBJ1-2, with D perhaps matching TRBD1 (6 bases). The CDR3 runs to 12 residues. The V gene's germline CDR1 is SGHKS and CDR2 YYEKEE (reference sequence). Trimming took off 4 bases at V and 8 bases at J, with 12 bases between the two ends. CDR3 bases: TGTGCCAGCAGCCGAGACAGGCAGGGCTACACCTTC. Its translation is CASSRDRQGYTF.

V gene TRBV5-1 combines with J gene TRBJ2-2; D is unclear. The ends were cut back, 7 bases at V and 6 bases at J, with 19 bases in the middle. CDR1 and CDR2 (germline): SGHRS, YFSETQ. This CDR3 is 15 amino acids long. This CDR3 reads CASFPLTGRAGELFF. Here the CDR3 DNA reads TGCGCCAGCTTTCCCTTGACGGGTCGCGCCGGGGAGCTGTTTTTT.

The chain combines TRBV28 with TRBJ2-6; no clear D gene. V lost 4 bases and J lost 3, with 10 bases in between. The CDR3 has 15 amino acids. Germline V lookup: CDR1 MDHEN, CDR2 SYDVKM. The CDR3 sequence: CASSSPADGANVLTF. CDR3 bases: TGTGCCAGCAGTTCCCCCGCCGATGGGGCCAACGTCCTGACTTTC.

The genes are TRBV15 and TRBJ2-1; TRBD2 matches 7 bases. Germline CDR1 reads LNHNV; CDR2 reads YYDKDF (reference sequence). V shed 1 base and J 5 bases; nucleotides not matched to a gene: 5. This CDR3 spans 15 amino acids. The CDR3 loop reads CATSRGGEGNNEQFF. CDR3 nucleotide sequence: TGTGCCACCAGCAGAGGAGGGGAGGGTAACAATGAGCAGTTCTTC.

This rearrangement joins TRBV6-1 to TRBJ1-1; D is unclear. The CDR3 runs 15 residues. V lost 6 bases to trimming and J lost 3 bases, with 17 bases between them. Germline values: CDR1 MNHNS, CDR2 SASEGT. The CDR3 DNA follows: TGTGCCAGCAGCCACAAGCGAGGAGTGGACACTGAAGCTTTCTTT. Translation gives CASSHKRGVDTEAFF.

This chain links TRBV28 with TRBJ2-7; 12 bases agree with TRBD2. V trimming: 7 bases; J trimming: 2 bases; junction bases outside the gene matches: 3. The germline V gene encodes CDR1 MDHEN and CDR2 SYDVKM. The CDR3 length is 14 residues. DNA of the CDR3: TGTGCCAGCATAGGACTAGCGGGAACCTACGAGCAGTACTTC. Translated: CASIGLAGTYEQYF.

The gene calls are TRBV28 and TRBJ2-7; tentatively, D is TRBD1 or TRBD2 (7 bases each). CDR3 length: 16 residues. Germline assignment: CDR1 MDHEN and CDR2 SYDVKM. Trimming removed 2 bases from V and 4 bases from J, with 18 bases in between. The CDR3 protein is CASSLPSTGRGYEQYF. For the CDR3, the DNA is TGTGCCAGCAGTTTACCGTCGACAGGGAGGGGATACGAGCAGTACTTC.

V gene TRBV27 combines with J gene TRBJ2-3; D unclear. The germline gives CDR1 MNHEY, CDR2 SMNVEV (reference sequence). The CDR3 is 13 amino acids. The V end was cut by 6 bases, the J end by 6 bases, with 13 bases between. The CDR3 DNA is TGTGCCAGCAGCTCGACGCGTGCGGATACGCAGTATTTT. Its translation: CASSSTRADTQYF.

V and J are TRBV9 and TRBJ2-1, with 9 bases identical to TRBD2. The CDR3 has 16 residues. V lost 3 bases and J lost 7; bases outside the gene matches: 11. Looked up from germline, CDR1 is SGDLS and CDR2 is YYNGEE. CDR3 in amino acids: CASSAGEGLAGNEQFF. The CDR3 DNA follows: TGTGCCAGCAGCGCGGGGGAGGGACTAGCCGGGAATGAGCAGTTCTTC. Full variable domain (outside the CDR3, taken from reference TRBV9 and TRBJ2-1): DSGVTQTPKHLITATGQRVTLRCSPRSGDLSVYWYQQSLDQGLQFLIQYYNGEERAKGNILERFSAQQFPDLHSELNLSSLELGDSALYFCASSAGEGLAGNEQFFGPGTRLTVL.

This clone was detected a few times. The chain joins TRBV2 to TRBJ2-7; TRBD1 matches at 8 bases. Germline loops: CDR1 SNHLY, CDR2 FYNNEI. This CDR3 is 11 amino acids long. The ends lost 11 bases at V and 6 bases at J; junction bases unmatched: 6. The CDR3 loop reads CAWTGLLEQYF. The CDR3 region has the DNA TGTGCCTGGACAGGGCTACTCGAGCAGTACTTC.

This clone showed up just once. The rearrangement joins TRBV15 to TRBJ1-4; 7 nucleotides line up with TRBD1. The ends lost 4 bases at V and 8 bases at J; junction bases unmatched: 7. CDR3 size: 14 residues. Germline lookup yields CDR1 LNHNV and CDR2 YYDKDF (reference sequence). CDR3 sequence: CATSIQGVREKLFF. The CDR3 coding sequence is TGTGCCACCAGCATTCAGGGGGTCCGAGAAAAACTGTTTTTT.

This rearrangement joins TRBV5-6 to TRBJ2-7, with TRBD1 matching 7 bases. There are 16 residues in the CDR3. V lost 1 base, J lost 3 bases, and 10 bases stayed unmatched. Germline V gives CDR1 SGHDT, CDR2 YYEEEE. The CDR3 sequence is CASSLSITGDLYEQYF. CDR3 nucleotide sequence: TGTGCCAGCAGCTTGAGTATAACAGGGGATCTCTACGAGCAGTACTTC.

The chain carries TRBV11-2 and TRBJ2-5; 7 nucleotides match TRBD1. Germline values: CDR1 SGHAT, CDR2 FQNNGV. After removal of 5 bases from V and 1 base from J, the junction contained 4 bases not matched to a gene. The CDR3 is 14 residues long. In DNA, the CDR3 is TGTGCCAGCAGCCTCCGGGACAGCCAAGAGACCCAGTACTTC. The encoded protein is CASSLRDSQETQYF. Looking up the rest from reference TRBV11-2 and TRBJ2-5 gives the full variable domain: EAGVAQSPRYKIIEKRQSVAFWCNPISGHATLYWYQQILGQGPKLLIQFQNNGVVDDSQLPKDRFSAERLKGVDSTLKIQPAKLEDSAVYLCASSLRDSQETQYFGPGTRLLVL.

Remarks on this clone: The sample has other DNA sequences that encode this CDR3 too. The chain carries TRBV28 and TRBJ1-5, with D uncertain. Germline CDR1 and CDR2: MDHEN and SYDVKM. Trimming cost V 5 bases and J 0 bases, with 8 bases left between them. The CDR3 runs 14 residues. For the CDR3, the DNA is TGTGCCAGCAGTGGACCTTCTAGCAATCAGCCCCAGCATTTT. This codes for CASSGPSSNQPQHF. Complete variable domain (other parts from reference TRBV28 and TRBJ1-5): DVKVTQSSRYLVKRTGEKVFLECVQDMDHENMFWYRQDPGLGLRLIYFSYDVKMKEKGDIPEGYSVSREKKERFSLILESASTNQTSMYLCASSGPSSNQPQHFGDGTRLSIL.

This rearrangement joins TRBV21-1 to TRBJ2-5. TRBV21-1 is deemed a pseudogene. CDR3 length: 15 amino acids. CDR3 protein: CASSKGRHRWGTQYF. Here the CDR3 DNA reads TGTGCCAGCAGCAAAGGAAGGCACCGGTGGGGGACCCAGTACTTC.

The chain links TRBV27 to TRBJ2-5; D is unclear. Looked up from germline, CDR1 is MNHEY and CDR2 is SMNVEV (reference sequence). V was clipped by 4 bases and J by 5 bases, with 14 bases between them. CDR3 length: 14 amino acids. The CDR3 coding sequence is TGTGCCAGCAGTTGGGAAGGGCGCTCGGAGACCCAGTACTTC. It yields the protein CASSWEGRSETQYF.

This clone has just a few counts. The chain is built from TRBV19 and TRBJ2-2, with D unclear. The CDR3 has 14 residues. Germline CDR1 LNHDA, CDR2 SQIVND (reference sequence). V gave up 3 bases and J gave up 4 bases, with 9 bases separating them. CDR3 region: CASSIGRFTGELFF. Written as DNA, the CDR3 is TGTGCCAGTAGTATCGGACGATTCACCGGGGAGCTGTTTTTT.